This note documents a single T cell receptor (beta chain) sequence. The data stem from a study of blood T cell repertoires in COVID-19. Study at large: The United States, Italy and Spain supplied acute and convalescent COVID-19 samples. PBMCs, B-cell-depleted T cells, or T cells were the source of the cDNA or gDNA that made up the material.

The CDR3 has 16 residues. The V gene's germline CDR1 is ENHRY and CDR2 SYGVKD. Trimming took off 3 bases at V and 0 bases at J, with 9 bases between the two ends. Original methodology: Amplification of reference gene primers was used by the study to estimate nucleated cell counts. Libraries were prepared by immunoSEQ multiplex PCR; TCRdb keeps only in-frame clonotypes and omits some of them. V and J calls and clone size come straight from that table; D and trimming were deduced from the DNA. The profile shows hundreds of thousands of clones, over 75% of them singletons. Material for sequencing was peripheral blood. The rearrangement links TRBV10-3 to TRBJ2-6; TRBD1 might be the D (5 bases). The sequence came from a human donor in a cohort sampled during active COVID-19. The chain's CDR3 is CAISDRGPSGANVLTF. CDR3 in DNA: TGTGCCATCAGTGATAGGGGTCCCTCTGGGGCCAACGTCCTGACTTTC.